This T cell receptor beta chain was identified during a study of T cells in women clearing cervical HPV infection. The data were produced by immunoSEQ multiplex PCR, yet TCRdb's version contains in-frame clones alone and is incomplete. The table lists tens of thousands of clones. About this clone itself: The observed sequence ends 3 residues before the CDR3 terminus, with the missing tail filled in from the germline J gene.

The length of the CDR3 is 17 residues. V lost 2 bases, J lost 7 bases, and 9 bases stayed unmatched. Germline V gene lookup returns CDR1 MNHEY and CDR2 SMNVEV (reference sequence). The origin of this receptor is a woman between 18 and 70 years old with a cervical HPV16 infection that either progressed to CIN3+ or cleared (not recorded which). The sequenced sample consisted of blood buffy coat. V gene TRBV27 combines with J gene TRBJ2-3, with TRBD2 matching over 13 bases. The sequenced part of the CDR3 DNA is TGTGCCAGCAGTTTAACGGGACTAGCGGGGTTCGGGAATACG. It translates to CASSLTGLAGFGNT. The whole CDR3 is CASSLTGLAGFGNTQYF.